A single sample gave rise to the 27 T cell receptor beta chains below, sequenced in a study of early T cells in non-severe SARS-CoV-2 infection. TCRdb re-called the 5' RACE reads through MiXCR, storing one row per CDR3 protein. The table includes about 64,000 distinct CDR3 sequences, approximately 12% detected once. The starting material was whole blood, obtained at baseline. The receptors come from an adult who was a healthcare worker with PCR-confirmed SARS-CoV-2 infection or an uninfected control (not recorded which).

This clonotype has a handful of counts. The V and J genes are TRBV6-5 and TRBJ1-3; 10 nucleotides match TRBD1. The ends lost 0 bases at V and 4 bases at J; junction bases unmatched: 3. This CDR3 has 16 residues. Per germline, CDR1 MNHEY and CDR2 SVGAGI. CDR3 in amino acids: CASSYSQTGGGNTIYF. CDR3 nucleotide sequence: TGTGCCAGCAGTTACTCCCAGACAGGGGGCGGAAACACCATATATTTT.

The chain carries TRBV6-2 or TRBV6-3 and TRBJ2-7, with D perhaps TRBD1 (6 bases). There are 14 residues in the CDR3. The germline V gene has CDR1 MNHEY and CDR2 SVGEGT. Trimming removed 2 bases at V and 7 bases at J, with 15 bases between. The DNA of the CDR3 is TGTGCCAGCAGTTACACCGAGGGACAACGGGAGCAGTACTTC. This gives the protein CASSYTEGQREQYF.

V is TRBV5-1 and J is TRBJ1-2, with a weak D call TRBD1 (5 bases). This CDR3 is 16 amino acids long. Per germline, CDR1 SGHRS and CDR2 YFSETQ. Trimming pared 0 bases from V and 1 base from J, leaving 13 bases between. This CDR3 is CASSLGPTEINYGYTF. The DNA for the CDR3 is TGCGCCAGCAGCTTGGGGCCGACAGAGATTAACTATGGCTACACCTTC. Combining the CDR3 with reference TRBV5-1 and TRBJ1-2 gives the whole variable domain KAGVTQTPRYLIKTRGQQVTLSCSPISGHRSVSWYQQTPGQGLQFLFEYFSETQRNKGNFPGRFSGRQFSNSRSEMNVSTLELGDSALYLCASSLGPTEINYGYTFGSGTRLTVV.

The V call is TRBV7-2, the J call TRBJ1-4; D gene uncertain. Germline CDR1 reads SGHTA; CDR2 reads FQGNSA. Trimming removed 1 base at V and 5 bases at J, with 8 bases between. This CDR3 region has 14 residues. This CDR3 reads CASSLGGLNEKLFF. As DNA, the CDR3 is TGTGCCAGCAGCTTAGGAGGGCTCAATGAAAAACTGTTTTTT.

This chain links TRBV20-1 with TRBJ2-2, with D maybe TRBD2 (6 bases). Germline CDR1 DFQATT, CDR2 SNEGSKA (reference sequence). The CDR3 is 13 residues long. Trimming removed 3 bases at V and 7 bases at J, with 12 bases between. DNA for the CDR3: TGCAGTGCTAGCGGGGGTAGCGGCGGGGAGCTGTTTTTT. It translates to CSASGGSGGELFF.

The sample holds a few counts of this clonotype. The chain combines TRBV6-2 or TRBV6-3 with TRBJ2-7; TRBD2 matches at 16 bases. From germline, CDR1 is MNHEY and CDR2 SVGEGT. Trimming took 2 bases from V and 6 from J; bases not matched to a gene: 4. This CDR3 is built from 16 residues. DNA for the CDR3: TGTGCCAGCAGTTACGGGACTAGCGGGAGGGAAGGCGAGCAGTACTTC. Translation gives CASSYGTSGREGEQYF.

This clonotype was counted ten times or more. The CDR3 is CASSGHLGGNEQFF. The DNA of the CDR3 is TGTGCCAGCAGTGGACATCTAGGGGGGAATGAGCAGTTCTTC. The rearrangement links TRBV28 to TRBJ2-1; possibly TRBD1 or TRBD2 for D (6 bases each). Looked up from germline, CDR1 is MDHEN and CDR2 is SYDVKM. Trimming removed 5 bases at V and 7 bases at J, with 15 bases between. This CDR3 spans 14 amino acids.

This clonotype has ten or more counts. The chain recombines TRBV7-4 with TRBJ2-2; the match to TRBD2 covers 14 bases. V trimming: 7 bases; J trimming: 1 base; junction bases outside the gene matches: 14. Germline V CDR1 and CDR2: SGHVT, SQSDAQ. The CDR3 has 20 amino acids. The CDR3 DNA reads TGTGCCAGCACAGAGACCCCTGGGACTAGCGGGGGACAGAACACCGGGGAGCTGTTTTTT. Its translation: CASTETPGTSGGQNTGELFF.

This clonotype was recorded a few times. The chain couples TRBV12-3 or TRBV12-4 to TRBJ2-7; 7 nucleotides line up with TRBD1. V gave up 0 bases and J gave up 2 bases; unmatched junction bases: 4. CDR3 length: 15 amino acids. The CDR3 bases are TGTGCCAGCAGTTTAGCGACAGGGACCCCCTACGAGCAGTACTTC. The encoded protein is CASSLATGTPYEQYF.

The chain is built from TRBV7-2 and TRBJ1-4; no clear D. The CDR3 consists of 12 residues. Trimming stripped 4 bases from V and 6 bases from J, with 6 bases between. The germline V gene encodes CDR1 SGHTA and CDR2 FQGNSA. CDR3 nucleotide sequence: TGTGCCAGCAGCTCAGGATATGAAAAACTGTTTTTT. Translation gives CASSSGYEKLFF.

This clonotype was detected a few times. This chain uses TRBV3-1 with TRBJ2-1, with TRBD2 identical over 9 bases. The CDR3 has 16 residues. The germline CDR1 and CDR2 sequences are LGHDT and YNNKEL (reference sequence). J gave up 10 bases and V 6 bases, and 16 bases lay outside the gene matches. CDR3 DNA: TGTGCCAGCAGTCTCTCGAGAGCGGGGGGCCTCCGGGAGCAGTTCTTC. Its protein product is CASSLSRAGGLREQFF.

V and J are TRBV27 and TRBJ2-1; 9 positions match TRBD2. CDR3 size: 18 residues. The trim removed 11 bases at V and 2 bases at J, leaving 19 bases unmatched. Germline values: CDR1 MNHEY, CDR2 SMNVEV (reference sequence). The CDR3 loop reads CAWGGGEASGTTYNEQFF. The CDR3, as DNA: TGTGCCTGGGGAGGGGGCGAGGCTAGCGGGACGACCTACAATGAGCAGTTCTTC.

This clonotype was observed a few times. The chain links TRBV27 to TRBJ2-3; TRBD2 matches at 11 bases. V dropped 5 bases and J dropped 2; count of bases not matched to a gene: 6. This CDR3 contains 16 residues. Germline V gene data show CDR1 as MNHEY and CDR2 as SMNVEV (reference sequence). CDR3 in amino acids: CASSALAGDLTDTQYF. The DNA of the CDR3 is TGTGCCAGCAGTGCACTAGCGGGGGACCTCACAGATACGCAGTATTTT.

This clonotype was detected ten times or more. This chain joins TRBV5-4 and TRBJ2-7, with 11 bases matching TRBD2. In germline, CDR1 is SGHNT, CDR2 YYREEE (reference sequence). The CDR3 loop spans 16 amino acids. V trimming: 4 bases; J trimming: 1 base; junction bases outside the gene matches: 7. The CDR3 DNA reads TGTGCCAGCAGCCCGGCTAGCGGGGGGTTATCCTACGAGCAGTACTTC. Translation gives CASSPASGGLSYEQYF.

The chain links TRBV4-2 to TRBJ2-7; unclear D gene. This CDR3 comprises 12 residues. V dropped 3 bases and J dropped 3 bases, with 6 bases sitting between them. The germline V gene has CDR1 LGHNA and CDR2 YNFKEQ. In DNA form, the CDR3 reads TGTGCCAGCAGCCATGCGGACTACGAGCAGTACTTC. Amino acid sequence: CASSHADYEQYF.

This clonotype was seen repeatedly, ten times or more. This sequence joins TRBV11-2 and TRBJ2-7; D possibly matches TRBD1 or TRBD2 (5 bases each). V was cut by 1 base and J by 3 bases, with 13 bases left in between. CDR3 length: 15 amino acids. Germline V gene lookup returns CDR1 SGHAT and CDR2 FQNNGV. Written as DNA, the CDR3 is TGTGCCAGCAGCTTAGTTCGAGGGGTAGTCTACGAGCAGTACTTC. Translating gives CASSLVRGVVYEQYF.

This clonotype was recorded at least ten times. This chain joins TRBV28 and TRBJ1-2; TRBD1 is a possible D gene (6 bases). The V end lost 11 bases, the J end lost 5 bases, and 18 bases lay between the germline ends. Germline values: CDR1 MDHEN, CDR2 SYDVKM. The CDR3 length is 13 residues. The CDR3, as DNA: TGTGCCCACTCCCCAGGGGCAGAATATGGCTACACCTTC. This encodes CAHSPGAEYGYTF.

V usage is TRBV28 and J usage is TRBJ2-6; possibly TRBD1 for D (5 bases). V shed 3 bases and J shed 2 bases, with 11 bases lying between them. The germline CDR1 and CDR2 sequences are MDHEN and SYDVKM. CDR3 length: 16 residues. The CDR3 loop reads CASSLIQDTGANVLTF. In DNA form, the CDR3 reads TGTGCCAGCAGTTTGATACAGGACACTGGGGCCAACGTCCTGACTTTC.

This clonotype was detected only a few times. The V call is TRBV30, the J call TRBJ2-5; D remains unclear. In germline, CDR1 is GTSNPN, CDR2 SVGIG (reference sequence). V was cut by 0 bases and J by 5 bases, with 7 bases left in between. The CDR3 runs to 12 residues. The CDR3 is CAWSVTEETQYF. The CDR3 coding sequence is TGTGCCTGGAGTGTAACGGAGGAGACCCAGTACTTC.

The gene calls are TRBV6-5 and TRBJ2-2; TRBD2 aligns across 9 bases. V was pared by 6 bases and J by 7 bases, with 9 bases of the junction left unmatched. CDR1 is MNHEY and CDR2 is SVGAGI in the germline V gene. The CDR3 runs 15 residues. The CDR3 here is CASRHPSGTIGELFF. The CDR3 nucleotides read TGTGCCAGCAGGCACCCTAGCGGGACTATCGGGGAGCTGTTTTTT.

This clonotype was seen a handful of times. This chain connects TRBV13 to TRBJ2-7; D not certain. From germline, CDR1 is PRHDT and CDR2 FYEKMQ (reference sequence). There are 13 residues in the CDR3. Deletions cut 5 bases from V and 5 bases from J, with 13 bases between. The CDR3 DNA follows: TGTGCCAGCAGCCCACGGGCCAAGAACGAGCAGTACTTC. It specifies CASSPRAKNEQYF. The variable domain in full, with the rest retrieved from reference TRBV13 and TRBJ2-7, is AAGVIQSPRHLIKEKRETATLKCYPIPRHDTVYWYQQGPGQDPQFLISFYEKMQSDKGSIPDRFSAQQFSDYHSELNMSSLELGDSALYFCASSPRAKNEQYFGPGTRLTVT.

This clonotype was recorded at least ten times. V and J are TRBV15 and TRBJ2-1; 13 positions match TRBD2. The germline V gene encodes CDR1 LNHNV and CDR2 YYDKDF (reference sequence). V shed 3 bases, J shed 3 bases, and the junction held 5 bases outside the gene matches. This CDR3 is 17 amino acids long. The DNA for the CDR3 is TGTGCCACCAGCAGCCAACTAGCGGGGGGGGACTACAATGAGCAGTTCTTC. Translated: CATSSQLAGGDYNEQFF.

In nucleotides, the CDR3 is TGCAGTGCTAGAGATCCCAGGACGGATGAAAAACTGTTTTTT. Its protein is CSARDPRTDEKLFF. The chain is built from TRBV20-1 and TRBJ1-4; no clear D. The CDR3 is 14 amino acids. The V end was cut by 0 bases, the J end by 6 bases, with 11 bases between. Germline V gene sequence: CDR1 DFQATT, CDR2 SNEGSKA (reference sequence).

The chain is built from TRBV2 and TRBJ1-5; maybe TRBD1 (6 bases). Per germline, CDR1 SNHLY and CDR2 FYNNEI. This CDR3 spans 12 amino acids. V was shortened by 11 bases and J by 4 bases, with 12 bases between the two germline ends. The CDR3 nucleotides read TGTGCCTCTAGAAGGGGGAATCAGCCCCAGCATTTT. It codes for CASRRGNQPQHF.

The chain joins TRBV3-1 to TRBJ2-2, with D possibly being TRBD2 (6 bases). V lost 0 bases and J lost 7, with 12 bases in between. Germline CDR1 LGHDT, CDR2 YNNKEL (reference sequence). The CDR3 consists of 15 residues. Written as DNA, the CDR3 is TGTGCCAGCAGCCAAGATCCGGCTAGCGTCGGGGAGCTGTTTTTT. Amino acids: CASSQDPASVGELFF.

This sequence joins TRBV11-2 and TRBJ2-2, with 10 bases lining up with TRBD2. Germline-derived CDR1 and CDR2 are SGHAT and FQNNGV. Trimming cost V 0 bases and J 5 bases; bases outside gene matches: 6. There are 17 residues in the CDR3. The CDR3 loop reads CASSLEMSGLATGELFF. In DNA form, the CDR3 reads TGTGCCAGCAGCTTAGAGATGTCGGGACTAGCGACCGGGGAGCTGTTTTTT.

The chain joins TRBV11-3 to TRBJ1-1; D is possibly TRBD1 (5 bases). CDR3 length equals 12 residues. With 7 bases removed from V and 8 bases from J, the gap between germline ends came to 14 bases. Germline V CDR1 and CDR2: SGHNT, YENEEA. CDR3 DNA sequence: TGTGCCAGCAAAGGGGCAGGCCAGGAAGCTTTCTTT. Protein sequence: CASKGAGQEAFF.